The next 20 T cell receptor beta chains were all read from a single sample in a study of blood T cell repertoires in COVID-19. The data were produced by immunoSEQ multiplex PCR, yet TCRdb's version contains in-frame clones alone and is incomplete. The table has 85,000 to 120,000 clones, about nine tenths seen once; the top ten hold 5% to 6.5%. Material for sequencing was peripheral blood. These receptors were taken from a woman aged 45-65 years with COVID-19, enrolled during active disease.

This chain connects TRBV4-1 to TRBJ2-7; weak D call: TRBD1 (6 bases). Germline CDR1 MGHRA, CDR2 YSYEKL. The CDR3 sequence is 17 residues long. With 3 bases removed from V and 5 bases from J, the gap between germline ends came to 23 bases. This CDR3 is CASSQGAPAVAGDEQYF. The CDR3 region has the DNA TGCGCCAGCAGCCAGGGGGCCCCGGCGGTTGCGGGCGACGAGCAGTACTTC.

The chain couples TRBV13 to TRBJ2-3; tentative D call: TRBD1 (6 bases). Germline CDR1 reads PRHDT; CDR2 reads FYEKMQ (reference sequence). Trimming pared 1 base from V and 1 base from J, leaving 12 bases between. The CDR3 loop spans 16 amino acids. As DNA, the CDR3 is TGTGCCAGCAGCTTAGAGGCAGGGGTCGGCACAGATACGCAGTATTTT. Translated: CASSLEAGVGTDTQYF.

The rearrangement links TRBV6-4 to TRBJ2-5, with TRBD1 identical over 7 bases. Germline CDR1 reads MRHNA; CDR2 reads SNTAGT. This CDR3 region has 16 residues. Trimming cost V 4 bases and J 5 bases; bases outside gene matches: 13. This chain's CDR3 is CASSALDRPPMETQYF. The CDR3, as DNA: TGTGCCAGCAGTGCCCTGGACAGGCCCCCGATGGAGACCCAGTACTTC.

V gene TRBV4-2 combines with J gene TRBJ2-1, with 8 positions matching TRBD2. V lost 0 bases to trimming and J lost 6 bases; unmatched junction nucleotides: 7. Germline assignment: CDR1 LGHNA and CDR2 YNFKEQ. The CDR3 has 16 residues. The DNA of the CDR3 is TGTGCCAGCAGCCAAGAGTGGCAGCGGGGGTCCAATGAGCAGTTCTTC. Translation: CASSQEWQRGSNEQFF.

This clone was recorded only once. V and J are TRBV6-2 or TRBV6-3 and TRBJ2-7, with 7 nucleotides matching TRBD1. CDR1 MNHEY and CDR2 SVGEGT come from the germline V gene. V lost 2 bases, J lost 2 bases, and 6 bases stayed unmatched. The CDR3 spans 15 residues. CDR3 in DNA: TGTGCCAGCAGTTACGAGACAGGGCATACCTACGAGCAGTACTTC. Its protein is CASSYETGHTYEQYF.

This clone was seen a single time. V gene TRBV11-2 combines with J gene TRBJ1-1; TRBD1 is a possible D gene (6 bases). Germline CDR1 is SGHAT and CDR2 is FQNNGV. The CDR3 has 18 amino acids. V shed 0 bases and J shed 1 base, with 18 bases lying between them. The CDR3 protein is CASSLDFWVTGSNTEAFF. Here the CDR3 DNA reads TGTGCCAGCAGCTTAGATTTTTGGGTGACAGGATCGAACACTGAAGCTTTCTTT.

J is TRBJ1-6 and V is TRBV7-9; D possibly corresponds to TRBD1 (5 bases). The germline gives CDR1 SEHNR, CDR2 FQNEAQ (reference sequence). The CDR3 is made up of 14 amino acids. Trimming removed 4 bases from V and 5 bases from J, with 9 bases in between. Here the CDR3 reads CASSSEGDNSPLHF. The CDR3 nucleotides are TGTGCCAGCAGCTCCGAAGGGGATAATTCACCCCTCCACTTT.

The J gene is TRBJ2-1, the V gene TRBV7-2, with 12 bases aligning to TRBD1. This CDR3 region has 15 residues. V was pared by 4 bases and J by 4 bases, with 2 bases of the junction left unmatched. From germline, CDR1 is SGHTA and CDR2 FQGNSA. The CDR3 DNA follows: TGTGCCAGCAGCTCGGGACAGGGGGCTTACAATGAGCAGTTCTTC. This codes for CASSSGQGAYNEQFF.

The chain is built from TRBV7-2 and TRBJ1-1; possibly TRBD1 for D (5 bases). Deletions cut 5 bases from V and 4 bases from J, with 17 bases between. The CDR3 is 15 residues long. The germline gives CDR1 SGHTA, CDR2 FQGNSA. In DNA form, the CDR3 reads TGTGCCAGCAGCCCACCTGGGGGGGGAAGCACTGAAGCTTTCTTT. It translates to CASSPPGGGSTEAFF.

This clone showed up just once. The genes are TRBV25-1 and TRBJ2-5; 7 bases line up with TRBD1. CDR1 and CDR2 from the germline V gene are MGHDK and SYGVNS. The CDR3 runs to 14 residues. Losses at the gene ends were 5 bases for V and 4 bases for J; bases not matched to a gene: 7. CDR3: CASSSQTGIETQYF. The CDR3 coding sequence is TGTGCCAGCAGTTCCCAGACAGGGATAGAGACCCAGTACTTC.

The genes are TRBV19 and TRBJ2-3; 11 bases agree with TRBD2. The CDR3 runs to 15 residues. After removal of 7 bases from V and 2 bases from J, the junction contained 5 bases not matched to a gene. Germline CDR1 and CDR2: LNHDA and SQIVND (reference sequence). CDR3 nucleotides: TGTGCCAGTACCCAGACTAGCGGGGACACAGATACGCAGTATTTT. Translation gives CASTQTSGDTDTQYF.

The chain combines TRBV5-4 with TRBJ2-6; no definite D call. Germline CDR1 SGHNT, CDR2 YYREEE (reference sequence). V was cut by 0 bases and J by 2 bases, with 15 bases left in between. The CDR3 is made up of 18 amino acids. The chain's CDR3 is CASSLVAGRVAGANVLTF. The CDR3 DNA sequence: TGTGCCAGCAGCTTGGTCGCAGGAAGAGTCGCTGGGGCCAACGTCCTGACTTTC.

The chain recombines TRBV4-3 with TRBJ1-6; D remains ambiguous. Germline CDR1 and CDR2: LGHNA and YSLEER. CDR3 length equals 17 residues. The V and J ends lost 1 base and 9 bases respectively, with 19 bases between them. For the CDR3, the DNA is TGCGCCAGCAGCCAAGGGTTAGCGTCAGATTGGGCTTCACCCCTCCACTTT. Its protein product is CASSQGLASDWASPLHF.

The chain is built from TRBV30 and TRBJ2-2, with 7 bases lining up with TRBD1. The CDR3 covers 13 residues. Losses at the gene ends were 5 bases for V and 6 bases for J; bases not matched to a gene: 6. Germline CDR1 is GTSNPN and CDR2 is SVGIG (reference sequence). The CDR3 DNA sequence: TGTGCCTGGGACAGGGTTTGGTCCGGGGAGCTGTTTTTT. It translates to CAWDRVWSGELFF.

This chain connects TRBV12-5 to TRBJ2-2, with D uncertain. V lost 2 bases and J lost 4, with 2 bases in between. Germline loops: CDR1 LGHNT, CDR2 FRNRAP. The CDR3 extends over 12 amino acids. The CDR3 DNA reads TGTGCTAGTGGTTTGCTCACCGGGGAGCTGTTTTTT. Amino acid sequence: CASGLLTGELFF.

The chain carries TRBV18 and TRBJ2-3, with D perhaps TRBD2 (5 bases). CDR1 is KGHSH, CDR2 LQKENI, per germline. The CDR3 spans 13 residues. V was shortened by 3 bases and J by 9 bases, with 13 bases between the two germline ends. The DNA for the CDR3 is TGTGCCAGCTCACCGGAGGATTCGGGGACGCAGTATTTT. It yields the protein CASSPEDSGTQYF.

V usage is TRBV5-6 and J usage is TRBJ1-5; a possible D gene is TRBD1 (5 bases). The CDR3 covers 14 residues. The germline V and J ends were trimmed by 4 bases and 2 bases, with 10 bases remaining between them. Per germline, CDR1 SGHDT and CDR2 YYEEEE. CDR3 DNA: TGTGCCAGCAGCCCAGGGCAGGGCAATCAGCCCCAGCATTTT. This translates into CASSPGQGNQPQHF.

The CDR3 sequence is CASRKPGDTEAFF. DNA of the CDR3: TGTGCCAGCAGGAAACCGGGGGACACTGAAGCTTTCTTT. The chain employs TRBV11-2 and TRBJ1-1, with a weak D call TRBD1 (5 bases). The V gene's germline CDR1 is SGHAT and CDR2 FQNNGV. Trimming took off 6 bases at V and 3 bases at J, with 11 bases between the two ends. CDR3 length: 13 residues. Using reference TRBV11-2 and TRBJ1-1 for the parts outside the CDR3, the full variable domain is EAGVAQSPRYKIIEKRQSVAFWCNPISGHATLYWYQQILGQGPKLLIQFQNNGVVDDSQLPKDRFSAERLKGVDSTLKIQPAKLEDSAVYLCASRKPGDTEAFFGQGTRLTVV.

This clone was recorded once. In DNA form, the CDR3 reads TGCGCCAGCAGCTCAGCCGGGACACAGAACACCGGGGAGCTGTTTTTT. It encodes CASSSAGTQNTGELFF. The chain recombines TRBV5-1 with TRBJ2-2; D possibly corresponds to TRBD1 (6 bases). Germline CDR1 is SGHRS and CDR2 is YFSETQ. V shed 3 bases and J shed 1 base, with 13 bases lying between them. This CDR3 has 16 residues.

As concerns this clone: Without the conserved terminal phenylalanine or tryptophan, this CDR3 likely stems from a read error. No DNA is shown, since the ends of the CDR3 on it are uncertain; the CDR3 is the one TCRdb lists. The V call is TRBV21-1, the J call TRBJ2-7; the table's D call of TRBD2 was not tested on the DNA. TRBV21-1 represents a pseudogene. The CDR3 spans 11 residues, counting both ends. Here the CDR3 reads CASSKEGARGA.